The next 25 T cell receptor beta chains were all read from a single sample in a study of identical twins (dated by TCRdb to the mid-2010s). Library preparation employed 5' RACE. These reads were obtained on an Illumina HiSeq 2000. Clones were called with MiXCR by TCRdb after fastp trimmed the public reads at Q25, and only in-frame beta chains were retained. CDR3 protein duplicates are merged, each entry listing the most common genes and DNA. The sample profile shows a few hundred thousand distinct CDR3 sequences; roughly 8% of them were found once. The ten largest clones capture 2.5% to 3.5% of the sample. This sample was shared with a second study, whose subject was yellow fever vaccine responses in identical twins.

Sequencing used CD8+ T cells sorted from blood. Every receptor here comes from a woman aged 18-35 years in good health.

This clonotype was seen only a few times. The chain couples TRBV6-5 to TRBJ2-7; D may be TRBD2 (6 bases). The V end was cut by 4 bases, the J end by 0 bases, with 16 bases between. CDR1 and CDR2 from the germline V gene are MNHEY and SVGAGI. CDR3 length equals 16 residues. CDR3 nucleotides: TGTGCCAGCAGTTCGTCGACTAGTGCAAGCTCCTACGAGCAGTACTTC. Translating it yields CASSSSTSASSYEQYF.

This clonotype was seen repeatedly, ten times or more. The rearrangement uses TRBV4-3 and TRBJ2-7; D possibly corresponds to TRBD2 (5 bases). V was cut by 1 base and J by 2 bases, with 6 bases left in between. The CDR3 extends over 13 amino acids. CDR1 LGHNA and CDR2 YSLEER come from the germline V gene. CDR3 residues: CASSQGGTYEQYF. The CDR3 coding sequence is TGCGCCAGCAGCCAAGGAGGGACCTACGAGCAGTACTTC.

About this clonotype itself: Possible read error: a much larger clone is one base away. The chain links TRBV7-3 to TRBJ1-1; D is ambiguous. The CDR3 has 13 residues. Per the germline V gene, CDR1 is SGHTA and CDR2 is FQGTGA. The CDR3 region is CAISLTPTAEAFF. CDR3 DNA: TGTGCCATCAGCTTAACACCGACCGCTGAAGCTTTCTTT.

This clonotype was picked up a small number of times. This sequence joins TRBV7-8 and TRBJ2-5, with D perhaps TRBD2 (6 bases). The CDR3 extends over 13 amino acids. CDR1 SGHVS and CDR2 FQNEAQ come from the germline V gene. V was shortened by 2 bases and J by 9 bases, with 13 bases between the two germline ends. The DNA of the CDR3 is TGTGCCAGCAGCTTATCTAGCGCCCAGGCCCAGTACTTC. Protein sequence: CASSLSSAQAQYF.

The chain uses TRBV5-6 and TRBJ2-1; no clear D. The germline gives CDR1 SGHDT, CDR2 YYEEEE. The CDR3 consists of 15 residues. Trimming took 2 bases from V and 9 from J, leaving 18 bases between them. The CDR3 DNA is TGTGCCAGCAGCTTAGACGACCATCTGGGTTGTGAGCAGTTCTTC. Its translation is CASSLDDHLGCEQFF.

The chain recombines TRBV5-1 with TRBJ1-2; 9 bases match TRBD1. CDR1 SGHRS and CDR2 YFSETQ come from the germline V gene. The CDR3 is 15 amino acids. V lost 0 bases, J lost 5 bases, and 5 bases stayed unmatched. The DNA for the CDR3 is TGCGCCAGCAGCTTGGAGGGACAGGGAGGATATGGCTACACCTTC. As protein: CASSLEGQGGYGYTF.

CDR3 amino acids: CASSSGAGELFF. The CDR3 DNA sequence: TGTGCCAGCAGCTCAGGGGCCGGGGAGCTGTTTTTT. This rearrangement joins TRBV7-9 to TRBJ2-2; tentatively, D is TRBD1 (6 bases). V lost 4 bases, J lost 6 bases, and 6 bases lay in between. The V gene's germline CDR1 is SEHNR and CDR2 FQNEAQ (reference sequence). CDR3 length: 12 residues.

This clonotype was detected ten times or more. The rearrangement uses TRBV4-1 and TRBJ1-2; TRBD1 aligns across 7 bases. The V gene end was trimmed by 1 base and the J gene end by 4 bases; junction bases not matched to a gene: 9. The CDR3 spans 16 residues. Looked up from germline, CDR1 is MGHRA and CDR2 is YSYEKL. The CDR3 loop reads CASSQVPGTEIYGYTF. In DNA, the CDR3 is TGCGCCAGCAGCCAAGTTCCCGGGACAGAAATCTATGGCTACACCTTC.

In its sample, this clonotype was seen a few times. V and J are TRBV20-1 and TRBJ2-1; 11 bases match TRBD2. CDR3 length equals 17 residues. Germline CDR1 reads DFQATT; CDR2 reads SNEGSKA (reference sequence). J lost 0 bases, V lost 5 bases, and 9 bases had no gene match. CDR3 residues: CSAPSFGLAGSYNEQFF. The CDR3 coding sequence is TGCAGTGCTCCCTCCTTTGGACTAGCGGGCTCCTACAATGAGCAGTTCTTC.

This clonotype was counted ten times or more. J is TRBJ2-3 and V is TRBV27, with D perhaps matching TRBD2 (6 bases). Deletions cut 6 bases from V and 2 bases from J, with 18 bases between. The CDR3 sequence is 16 residues long. CDR1 and CDR2 (germline): MNHEY, SMNVEV (reference sequence). CDR3 coding DNA: TGTGCCAGCAGCCTCTTGACTAGTCTTTCCACAGATACGCAGTATTTT. Residues: CASSLLTSLSTDTQYF.

In this sample, this clonotype turned up a few times. CDR3 residues: CASSPSFRDYQGYEQYF. For the CDR3, the DNA is TGTGCCAGCAGCCCCTCCTTCCGGGACTACCAAGGTTACGAGCAGTACTTC. The chain employs TRBV3-1 and TRBJ2-7, with TRBD2 matching 7 bases. V was pared by 4 bases and J by 4 bases, with 16 bases of the junction left unmatched. The CDR3 is 17 amino acids. Germline V gives CDR1 LGHDT, CDR2 YNNKEL (reference sequence).

This clonotype was counted ten times or more. Germline is not matched at one junction end, which may reflect a read error. The V and J genes are TRBV7-2 and TRBJ2-2, with 8 bases that match TRBD2. CDR3 length equals 16 residues. CDR1 and CDR2 (germline): SGHTA, FQGNSA. The CDR3 spells CASNLMSSGVVGELFF. In DNA form, the CDR3 reads TGTGCCAGCAACTTAATGAGTAGCGGGGTTGTCGGGGAGCTGTTTTTT.

In its sample, this clonotype was seen a few times. CDR3 sequence: CASSFYYRHNEQFF. The CDR3 DNA is TGTGCCAGCAGTTTTTATTACAGACACAATGAGCAGTTCTTC. J is TRBJ2-1 and V is TRBV27; D call uncertain. V gave up 3 bases and J gave up 5 bases, with 11 bases separating them. Germline V gene data show CDR1 as MNHEY and CDR2 as SMNVEV (reference sequence). The CDR3 is 14 amino acids.

This clonotype has only a few counts. The chain employs TRBV29-1 and TRBJ2-2, with D unresolved. CDR1 and CDR2 from the germline V gene are SQVTM and ANQGSEA. Deletions cut 7 bases from V and 1 base from J, with 10 bases between. This CDR3 is built from 13 residues. The CDR3 protein is CSAMDGNTGELFF. Here the CDR3 DNA reads TGCAGCGCCATGGACGGGAACACCGGGGAGCTGTTTTTT.

At least ten counts were recorded for this clonotype. The rearrangement joins TRBV27 to TRBJ1-1; D is undetermined. CDR3 size: 15 residues. Germline-derived CDR1 and CDR2 are MNHEY and SMNVEV (reference sequence). V was trimmed by 6 bases and J by 3 bases, leaving 17 bases between them. CDR3: CASRISGGPHTEAFF. The DNA for the CDR3 is TGTGCCAGCAGAATCTCAGGAGGTCCCCACACTGAAGCTTTCTTT.

V is TRBV11-2 and J is TRBJ2-6, with D tentatively TRBD2 (5 bases). The V gene's germline CDR1 is SGHAT and CDR2 FQNNGV. This CDR3 has 16 amino acids. Between the trimmed V and J ends, which lost 0 bases and 4 bases, there was a span of 10 bases. The DNA of the CDR3 is TGTGCCAGCAGCTTAGACGGGATGTCGGGGGCCAACGTCCTGACTTTC. Translated, it gives CASSLDGMSGANVLTF. The full variable domain, with the rest looked up from reference TRBV11-2 and TRBJ2-6, is EAGVAQSPRYKIIEKRQSVAFWCNPISGHATLYWYQQILGQGPKLLIQFQNNGVVDDSQLPKDRFSAERLKGVDSTLKIQPAKLEDSAVYLCASSLDGMSGANVLTFGAGSRLTVL.

The chain uses TRBV20-1 and TRBJ2-5; D might be TRBD1 (6 bases). V was pared by 1 base and J by 2 bases, with 11 bases between. The germline gives CDR1 DFQATT, CDR2 SNEGSKA (reference sequence). The CDR3 length is 14 residues. CDR3 residues: CSARGTEPQETQYF. In DNA, the CDR3 is TGCAGTGCTAGAGGGACAGAGCCACAAGAGACCCAGTACTTC.

This clonotype was found many times. The chain combines TRBV12-3 or TRBV12-4 with TRBJ2-1; TRBD2 aligns across 12 bases. V lost 4 bases and J lost 4; bases outside the gene matches: 17. The CDR3 is 20 residues long. For the CDR3, the DNA is TGTGCCAGCAGTTCGGGCAGACTAGCGGGAGCAGGTTTAGCTTACAATGAGCAGTTCTTC. This gives the protein CASSSGRLAGAGLAYNEQFF.

This clonotype has ten or more counts. This chain joins TRBV6-6 and TRBJ1-6; D gene uncertain. The CDR3 length is 13 residues. Trimming removed 10 bases from V and 5 bases from J, with 12 bases in between. The germline V gene encodes CDR1 MNHNY and CDR2 SVGAGI (reference sequence). The CDR3 nucleotides read TGTGCCATATCAGGCGCCAATAATTCACCCCTCCACTTT. Its protein is CAISGANNSPLHF.

This clonotype was counted between two and nine times. The chain employs TRBV6-5 and TRBJ1-2; D remains unclear. The CDR3 covers 14 residues. V lost 2 bases and J lost 5, with 12 bases in between. Germline CDR1 reads MNHEY; CDR2 reads SVGAGI. Written as DNA, the CDR3 is TGTGCCAGCAGTTACGATAGGGAAGGTTATGGCTACACCTTC. It codes for CASSYDREGYGYTF.

The chain links TRBV5-1 to TRBJ2-7; 9 nucleotides line up with TRBD2. V trimming: 4 bases; J trimming: 5 bases; junction bases outside the gene matches: 13. CDR1 and CDR2 from the germline V gene are SGHRS and YFSETQ. This CDR3 is 16 amino acids long. CDR3: CASSRTGGGAGDEQYF. In nucleotides, the CDR3 is TGCGCCAGCAGCCGGACTGGCGGGGGGGCCGGGGACGAGCAGTACTTC.

There are a few counts of this clonotype. One end of the junction fails to match germline, which may point to a read error. V gene TRBV29-1 combines with J gene TRBJ2-7, with TRBD1 matching over 9 bases. CDR1 is SQVTM, CDR2 ANQGSEA, per germline. There are 13 residues in the CDR3. Written as DNA, the CDR3 is TGCAGCGTGGAAGGGACAGGGCCCTACGAGCAGTACTTC. Protein: CSVEGTGPYEQYF.

V usage is TRBV4-3 and J usage is TRBJ2-5; 8 bases match TRBD2. The ends lost 0 bases at V and 5 bases at J; junction bases unmatched: 11. Germline CDR1 reads LGHNA; CDR2 reads YSLEER. The length of the CDR3 is 17 residues. The CDR3 DNA reads as TGCGCCAGCAGCCAAGATTGGCGACTAGCGTTCTGGGAGACCCAGTACTTC. Protein product: CASSQDWRLAFWETQYF.

This clonotype was picked up many times. CDR3 region: CASSSWPDTQYF. The CDR3 DNA sequence: TGTGCCAGCAGCTCATGGCCAGATACGCAGTATTTT. The chain carries TRBV7-8 and TRBJ2-3; D uncertain. Looked up from germline, CDR1 is SGHVS and CDR2 is FQNEAQ. CDR3 length: 12 residues. Trimming shortened V by 4 bases and J by 4 bases, and 6 bases separated the two germline ends.

This clonotype was seen many times. The V call is TRBV27, the J call TRBJ2-7; TRBD2 matches at 12 bases. Germline CDR1 reads MNHEY; CDR2 reads SMNVEV (reference sequence). V lost 1 base to trimming and J lost 3 bases; unmatched junction nucleotides: 4. The CDR3 has 16 residues. This chain's CDR3 is CASSLYGTSGFYEQYF. In DNA, the CDR3 is TGTGCCAGCAGTTTATACGGGACTAGCGGGTTCTACGAGCAGTACTTC.